Included here is one T cell receptor beta chain sequence, with context. Full-length variable regions came from constant-region reverse primers plus semi-nested Nested Universal Primer A PCR. TCRdb analysed the 5' RACE reads with MiXCR anew, one entry per CDR3 protein. Of about 64,000 distinct CDR3 sequences listed, approximately 22% are singletons. Memory CD4+ cells were defined as CD4+CD45RO+CD25-. The CDR3 is 16 residues long. The germline CDR1 and CDR2 sequences are DFQATT and SNEGSKA (reference sequence). Trimming removed 3 bases from V and 2 bases from J; junction bases left unmatched: 13. Sequencing input: memory CD4+ T cells sorted from a lymph node. The subset is: memory CD4+ T cells, CD4+CD45RO+CD25-. The gene calls are TRBV20-1 and TRBJ2-7, with TRBD2 identical over 7 bases. This sequence originates from a female donor with breast cancer. CDR3 amino acids: CSAREGGGGVTYEQYF. In DNA form, the CDR3 reads TGCAGTGCTAGGGAGGGTGGTGGGGGGGTAACCTACGAGCAGTACTTC.